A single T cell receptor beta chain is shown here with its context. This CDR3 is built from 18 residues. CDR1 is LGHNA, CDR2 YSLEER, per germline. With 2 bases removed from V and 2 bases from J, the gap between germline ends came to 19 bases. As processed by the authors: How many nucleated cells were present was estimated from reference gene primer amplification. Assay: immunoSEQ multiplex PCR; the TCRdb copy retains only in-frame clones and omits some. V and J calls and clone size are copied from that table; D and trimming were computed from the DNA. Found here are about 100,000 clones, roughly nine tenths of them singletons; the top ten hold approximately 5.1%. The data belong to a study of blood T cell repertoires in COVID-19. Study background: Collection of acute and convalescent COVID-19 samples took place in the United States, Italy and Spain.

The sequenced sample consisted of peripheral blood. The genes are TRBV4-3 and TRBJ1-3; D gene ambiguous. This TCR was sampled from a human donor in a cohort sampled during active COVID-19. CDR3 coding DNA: TGCGCCAGCAGCCAATTCCTGGGAGGGCCCTATCCTGGAAACACCATATATTTT. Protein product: CASSQFLGGPYPGNTIYF.